This T cell receptor (beta chain) was identified during a study of T-cell reconstitution after alpha-beta-depleted transplantation in children. CDR1 LNHNV and CDR2 YYDKDF come from the germline V gene (reference sequence). This CDR3 is built from 14 residues. The V gene end was trimmed by 0 bases and the J gene end by 8 bases; junction bases not matched to a gene: 5. Study findings and constraints: When one year had passed after transplant, most T-cell counts and diversity came from newly produced T cells. As was reported, about two months after transplant, alpha-beta T cells came from several hundred expanded graft clones.

This clonotype was seen only a few times. Its antigen remains unknown. A library of TCRbeta sequences, prepared with unique molecular identifiers, was generated. Via MiXCR, TCRdb re-called the PCR reads, giving one row per CDR3 protein. In the table there are about 460,000 distinct CDR3 sequences, over 9.5% of which are singletons. The chain employs TRBV15 and TRBJ1-2; 8 nucleotides line up with TRBD1. This TCR was sampled from a female patient aged 2-10 years who had a stem cell transplant for aplastic anemia, so the T cells may come from the graft donor. The specimen comprised PBMCs, mostly from graft donor cells, sampled 180 days after TCRalphabeta/CD19-depleted stem cell transplant. The CDR3 sequence is CATSRDTGGGGYTF. In nucleotides, the CDR3 is TGTGCCACCAGCAGAGATACAGGGGGGGGCGGCTACACCTTC.